This entry lists 14 T cell receptor beta chains sequenced from one sample in a study of T cells after yellow fever vaccination. TCRdb recomputed calls from the 5' RACE reads with MiXCR, one row per CDR3 protein. The sample has hundreds of thousands of distinct CDR3 sequences, 7% to 9% seen once. The sample in question was PBMCs, obtained about 49 days after the first yellow fever vaccination. These receptors came from a man aged 18 to 29 who received the YFV17D yellow fever vaccine.

There are a few counts of this clonotype. The J gene is TRBJ2-7, the V gene TRBV9; no reliable D call. In germline, CDR1 is SGDLS, CDR2 YYNGEE. The CDR3 extends over 13 amino acids. V lost 4 bases and J 5 bases, leaving 13 bases between the germline ends. CDR3 sequence (DNA): TGTGCCAGCAGCCCATCGACAAGCCACGAGCAGTACTTC. Protein: CASSPSTSHEQYF.

This clonotype came up a few times. The chain carries TRBV4-3 and TRBJ1-6; a weak D match, TRBD1 (5 bases). V dropped 2 bases and J dropped 5 bases, with 7 bases sitting between them. The CDR3 runs 14 residues. Germline values: CDR1 LGHNA, CDR2 YSLEER. The CDR3 loop is CASSQTGNNSPLHF. The DNA for the CDR3 is TGCGCCAGCAGCCAAACAGGAAATAATTCACCCCTCCACTTT.

This clonotype was counted a few times. The chain links TRBV28 to TRBJ2-2, with D perhaps matching TRBD2 (5 bases). V lost 3 bases, J lost 5 bases, and 13 bases lay in between. The germline CDR1 and CDR2 sequences are MDHEN and SYDVKM. This CDR3 is built from 15 residues. The CDR3: CASSFRASRTGELFF. CDR3 coding DNA: TGTGCCAGCAGTTTTAGGGCTAGCCGGACCGGGGAGCTGTTTTTT.

A few counts support this clonotype. This sequence joins TRBV4-3 and TRBJ2-5; TRBD1 aligns across 7 bases. CDR1 and CDR2 (germline): LGHNA, YSLEER. Trimming removed 4 bases from V and 8 bases from J; junction bases left unmatched: 13. The CDR3 sequence is 15 residues long. Here the CDR3 DNA reads TGCGCCAGCAGCCGTCGAACCGGGACAGAGGAAACCCAGTACTTC. Translated, it gives CASSRRTGTEETQYF.

This clonotype was detected a few times. This chain joins TRBV4-1 and TRBJ2-1; 9 nucleotides align to TRBD1. Germline trimming cut 2 bases from V and 3 bases from J; bases unmatched to any gene: 8. Germline V gives CDR1 MGHRA, CDR2 YSYEKL. CDR3 length: 17 amino acids. The CDR3 coding sequence is TGCGCCAGCAGCCAAACCCGACAGGGGGGCGGCTACAATGAGCAGTTCTTC. It specifies CASSQTRQGGGYNEQFF.

This chain joins TRBV7-2 and TRBJ1-1; D possibly corresponds to TRBD1 (6 bases). The CDR3 has 15 residues. V lost 5 bases and J lost 1, with 14 bases in between. Germline values: CDR1 SGHTA, CDR2 FQGNSA. This CDR3 is CASSLDSTSNTEAFF. In nucleotides, the CDR3 is TGTGCCAGCAGCCTGGACAGTACATCGAACACTGAAGCTTTCTTT.

This clonotype was seen at least ten times. J is TRBJ2-3 and V is TRBV7-2, with 11 nucleotides matching TRBD2. V was pared by 0 bases and J by 4 bases, with 0 bases of the junction left unmatched. The CDR3 loop spans 15 amino acids. From germline, CDR1 is SGHTA and CDR2 FQGNSA. The CDR3 bases are TGTGCCAGCAGCTTAGCACTAGCGGGGGCAGATACGCAGTATTTT. Amino acids: CASSLALAGADTQYF.

The DNA for the CDR3 is TGTGCCAGCAGCTTGGGCACAGGGAGGGAGCAGTACTTC. This translates into CASSLGTGREQYF. This rearrangement joins TRBV7-2 to TRBJ2-7; tentatively, D is TRBD1 or TRBD2 (6 bases each). V was cut by 3 bases and J by 7 bases, with 13 bases left in between. The CDR3 totals 13 residues. CDR1 is SGHTA and CDR2 is FQGNSA in the germline V gene.

Comments on this clonotype: The junction departs from the called germline gene at one end, perhaps through a read error. The rearrangement joins TRBV6-5 to TRBJ1-2; 9 bases line up with TRBD1. The CDR3 runs to 14 residues. Per germline, CDR1 MNHEY and CDR2 SVGAGI. CDR3 sequence: CASSSATGGYSYTF. The CDR3 bases are TGTGCCAGCAGTTCCGCTACAGGGGGCTATAGCTACACCTTC.

V usage is TRBV5-1 and J usage is TRBJ2-7; D may be TRBD2 (6 bases). Germline CDR1 SGHRS, CDR2 YFSETQ. The ends were cut back, 1 base at V and 2 bases at J, with 13 bases in the middle. This CDR3 has 15 residues. The CDR3: CASSLRRGYTYEQYF. CDR3 nucleotide sequence: TGCGCCAGCAGCTTGAGGAGGGGCTATACCTACGAGCAGTACTTC.

This chain joins TRBV18 and TRBJ1-1; tentatively, D is TRBD1 (5 bases). CDR3 length equals 15 residues. Germline assignment: CDR1 KGHSH and CDR2 LQKENI. Trimming took off 5 bases at V and 1 base at J, with 14 bases between the two ends. CDR3 protein: CASSAPGLQNTEAFF. CDR3 sequence (DNA): TGTGCCAGCTCAGCCCCGGGACTGCAGAACACTGAAGCTTTCTTT.

In this sample, this clonotype turned up a few times. The chain employs TRBV7-6 and TRBJ2-3; possible D gene TRBD2, 7 bases. This CDR3 comprises 16 residues. V shed 6 bases and J shed 4 bases, with 20 bases lying between them. Germline lookup yields CDR1 SGHVS and CDR2 FNYEAQ. CDR3 loop: CASSYNPAGASDTQYF. CDR3 DNA: TGTGCCAGCAGTTACAACCCCGCGGGGGCTTCAGATACGCAGTATTTT.

The chain uses TRBV28 and TRBJ2-2, with D perhaps matching TRBD1 (6 bases). Germline CDR1 MDHEN, CDR2 SYDVKM. The CDR3 sequence is 16 residues long. Trimming shortened V by 1 base and J by 5 bases, and 14 bases separated the two germline ends. CDR3 sequence (DNA): TGTGCCAGCAGTTTATTAGACAGGAGCTGGACCGGGGAGCTGTTTTTT. Protein: CASSLLDRSWTGELFF. Full variable domain (remainder filled in from reference TRBV28 and TRBJ2-2): DVKVTQSSRYLVKRTGEKVFLECVQDMDHENMFWYRQDPGLGLRLIYFSYDVKMKEKGDIPEGYSVSREKKERFSLILESASTNQTSMYLCASSLLDRSWTGELFFGEGSRLTVL.

The sample holds many counts of this clonotype. The rearrangement links TRBV11-2 to TRBJ2-3; D is ambiguous. The CDR3 totals 13 residues. The V gene lost 5 bases and the J gene lost 6 bases, with 12 bases spanning the gap. Germline-derived CDR1 and CDR2 are SGHAT and FQNNGV. The CDR3 DNA is TGTGCCAGCAGCCCTCCTTACTGGGATACGCAGTATTTT. Amino acid sequence: CASSPPYWDTQYF. The full variable domain, in which reference TRBV11-2 and TRBJ2-3 provide the parts outside the CDR3, is EAGVAQSPRYKIIEKRQSVAFWCNPISGHATLYWYQQILGQGPKLLIQFQNNGVVDDSQLPKDRFSAERLKGVDSTLKIQPAKLEDSAVYLCASSPPYWDTQYFGPGTRLTVL.